The entry below describes one T cell receptor beta chain. The CDR3 totals 18 residues. Germline V gives CDR1 SEHNR, CDR2 FQNEAQ (reference sequence). The V and J ends lost 5 bases and 6 bases respectively, with 23 bases between them. TCRdb's copy holds only in-frame clones and misses some; the assay was immunoSEQ multiplex PCR. The data show around 120,000 clones, 90% to 95% seen once. The data derive from a study of T cell responses to AZD1222 COVID-19 vaccine. This sequence originates from an adult who received the AZD1222 COVID-19 vaccine. The specimen was peripheral blood, collected 28 days after the second AZD1222 dose. The V and J genes are TRBV7-9 and TRBJ1-6; D is ambiguous. The CDR3 DNA follows: TGTGCCAGCAGCGATGCGCCAGGACTTTTTGGGCGTAATTCACCCCTCCACTTT. Amino acid sequence: CASSDAPGLFGRNSPLHF.